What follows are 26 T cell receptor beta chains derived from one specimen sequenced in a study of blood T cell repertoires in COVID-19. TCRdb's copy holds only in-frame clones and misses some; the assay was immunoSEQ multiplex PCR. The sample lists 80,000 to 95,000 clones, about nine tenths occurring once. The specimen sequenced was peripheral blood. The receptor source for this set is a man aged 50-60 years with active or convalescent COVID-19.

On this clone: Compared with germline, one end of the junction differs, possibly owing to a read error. The CDR3 loop reads CAWSVTGTSKPNF. For the CDR3, the DNA is TGTGCCTGGAGTGTAACCGGGACTAGCAAACCTAACTTC. The chain combines TRBV30 with TRBJ2-4, with 9 bases aligning to TRBD2. The germline V gene encodes CDR1 GTSNPN and CDR2 SVGIG (reference sequence). This CDR3 is 13 amino acids long.

The CDR3 DNA sequence: TGTGCCAGCACCAACAAGGGAGGGGGAGTCACTGAAGCTTTCTTT. Translating it yields CASTNKGGGVTEAFF. The chain recombines TRBV6-5 with TRBJ1-1; D might be TRBD1 (6 bases). Germline values: CDR1 MNHEY, CDR2 SVGAGI. V was shortened by 7 bases and J by 4 bases, with 19 bases between the two germline ends. The CDR3 contains 15 residues.

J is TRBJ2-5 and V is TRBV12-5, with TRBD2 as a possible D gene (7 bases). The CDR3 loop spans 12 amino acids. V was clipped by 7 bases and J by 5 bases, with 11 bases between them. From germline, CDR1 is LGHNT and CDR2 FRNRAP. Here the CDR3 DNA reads TGTGCTAGTGAGGGGGGGCAGGAGACCCAGTACTTC. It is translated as CASEGGQETQYF.

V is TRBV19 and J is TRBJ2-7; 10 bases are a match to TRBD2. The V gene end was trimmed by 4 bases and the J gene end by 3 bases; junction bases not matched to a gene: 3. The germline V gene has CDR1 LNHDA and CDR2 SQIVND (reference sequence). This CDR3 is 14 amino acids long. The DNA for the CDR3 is TGTGCCAGTAGTACCACTAGCGGGATCTACGAGCAGTACTTC. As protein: CASSTTSGIYEQYF.

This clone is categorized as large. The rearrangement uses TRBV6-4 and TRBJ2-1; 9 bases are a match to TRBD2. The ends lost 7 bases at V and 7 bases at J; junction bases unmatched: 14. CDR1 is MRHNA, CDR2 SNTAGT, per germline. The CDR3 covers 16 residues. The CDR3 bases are TGTGCCAGCACTCTGGTAGCGGGAGTAATGGGGAATGAGCAGTTCTTC. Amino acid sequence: CASTLVAGVMGNEQFF.

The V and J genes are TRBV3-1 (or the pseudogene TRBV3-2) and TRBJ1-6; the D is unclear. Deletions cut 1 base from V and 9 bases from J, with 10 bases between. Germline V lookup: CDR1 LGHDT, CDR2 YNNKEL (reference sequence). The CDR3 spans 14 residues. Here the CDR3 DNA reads TGTGCCAGCAGCCAAGTGGGTAGAGGTTCACCCCTCCACTTT. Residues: CASSQVGRGSPLHF.

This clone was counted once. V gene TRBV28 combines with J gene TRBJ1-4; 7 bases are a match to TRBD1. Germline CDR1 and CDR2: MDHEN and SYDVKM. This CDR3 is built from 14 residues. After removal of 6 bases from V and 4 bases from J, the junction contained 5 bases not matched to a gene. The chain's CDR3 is CASRETGNNEKLFF. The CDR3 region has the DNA TGTGCCAGCAGAGAGACAGGGAATAATGAAAAACTGTTTTTT.

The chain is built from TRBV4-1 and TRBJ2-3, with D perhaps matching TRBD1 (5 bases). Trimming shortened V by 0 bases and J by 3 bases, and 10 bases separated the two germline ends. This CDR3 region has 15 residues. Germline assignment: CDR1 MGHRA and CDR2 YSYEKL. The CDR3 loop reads CASSQEGVATDTQYF. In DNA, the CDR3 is TGCGCCAGCAGCCAAGAAGGGGTGGCGACAGATACGCAGTATTTT.

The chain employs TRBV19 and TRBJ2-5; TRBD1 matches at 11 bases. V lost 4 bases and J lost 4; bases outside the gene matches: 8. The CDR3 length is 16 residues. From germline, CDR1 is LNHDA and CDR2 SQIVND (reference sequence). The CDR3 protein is CASSTRRTGGRETQYF. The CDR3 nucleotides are TGTGCCAGTAGTACGCGGCGGACAGGGGGCAGAGAGACCCAGTACTTC.

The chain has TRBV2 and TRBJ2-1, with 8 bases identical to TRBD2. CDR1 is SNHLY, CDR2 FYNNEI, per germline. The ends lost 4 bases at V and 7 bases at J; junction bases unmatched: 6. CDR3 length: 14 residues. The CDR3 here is CASSGEAGVNEQFF. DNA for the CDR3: TGTGCCAGCAGTGGGGAAGCGGGGGTAAATGAGCAGTTCTTC.

CDR3 sequence (DNA): TGTGCCAGTCATCCAGGGGTGAGGACTAATGAAAAACTGTTTTTT. It is translated as CASHPGVRTNEKLFF. The chain combines TRBV19 with TRBJ1-4; D might be TRBD1 (6 bases). V lost 8 bases, J lost 2 bases, and 15 bases lay in between. In germline, CDR1 is LNHDA, CDR2 SQIVND (reference sequence). This CDR3 is 15 amino acids long. The full variable domain, rest sourced from reference TRBV19 and TRBJ1-4, is DGGITQSPKYLFRKEGQNVTLSCEQNLNHDAMYWYRQDPGQGLRLIYYSQIVNDFQKGDIAEGYSVSREKKESFPLTVTSAQKNPTAFYLCASHPGVRTNEKLFFGSGTQLSVL.

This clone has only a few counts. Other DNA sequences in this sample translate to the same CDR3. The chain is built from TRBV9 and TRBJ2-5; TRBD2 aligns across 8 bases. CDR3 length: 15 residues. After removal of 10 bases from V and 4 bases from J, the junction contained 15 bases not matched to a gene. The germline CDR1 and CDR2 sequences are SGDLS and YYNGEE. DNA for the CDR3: TGTGCCCGCCGCGTCGCCGGGGCGGGGGGAGAGACCCAGTACTTC. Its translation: CARRVAGAGGETQYF.

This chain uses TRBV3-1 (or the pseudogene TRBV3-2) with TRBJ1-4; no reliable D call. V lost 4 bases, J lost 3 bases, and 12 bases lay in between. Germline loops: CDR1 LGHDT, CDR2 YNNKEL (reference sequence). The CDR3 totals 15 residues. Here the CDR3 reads CASSLFGGPNEKLFF. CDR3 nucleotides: TGTGCCAGCAGCCTGTTTGGAGGGCCTAATGAAAAACTGTTTTTT.

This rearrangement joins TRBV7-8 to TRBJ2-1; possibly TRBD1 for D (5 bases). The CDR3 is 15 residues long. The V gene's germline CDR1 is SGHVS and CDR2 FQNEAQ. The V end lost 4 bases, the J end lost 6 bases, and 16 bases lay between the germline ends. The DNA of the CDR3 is TGTGCCAGCAGCTCCCAGGGATACCAGGTCAATGAGCAGTTCTTC. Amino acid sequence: CASSSQGYQVNEQFF. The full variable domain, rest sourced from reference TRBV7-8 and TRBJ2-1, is GAGVSQSPRYKVAKRGQDVALRCDPISGHVSLFWYQQALGQGPEFLTYFQNEAQLDKSGLPSDRFFAERPEGSVSTLKIQRTQQEDSAVYLCASSSQGYQVNEQFFGPGTRLTVL.

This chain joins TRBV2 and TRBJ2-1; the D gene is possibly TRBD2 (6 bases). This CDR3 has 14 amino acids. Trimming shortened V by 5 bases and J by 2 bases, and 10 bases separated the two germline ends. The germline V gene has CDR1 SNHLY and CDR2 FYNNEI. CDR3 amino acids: CASSLGGAYNEQFF. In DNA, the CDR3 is TGTGCCAGCAGTCTCGGGGGAGCCTACAATGAGCAGTTCTTC.

The CDR3 DNA is TGTGCCTGGAGTCGGAGACTCGGCTACACCTTC. Amino acid sequence: CAWSRRLGYTF. The chain employs TRBV30 and TRBJ1-2; D gene unclear. Trimming stripped 2 bases from V and 8 bases from J, with 9 bases between. The CDR3 loop spans 11 amino acids. The germline CDR1 and CDR2 sequences are GTSNPN and SVGIG (reference sequence). Using reference TRBV30 and TRBJ1-2 for the parts outside the CDR3, the full variable domain is SQTIHQWPATLVQPVGSPLSLECTVEGTSNPNLYWYRQAAGRGLQLLFYSVGIGQISSEVPQNLSASRPQDRQFILSSKKLLLSDSGFYLCAWSRRLGYTFGSGTRLTVV.

This CDR3 is CSASSGEETQYF. DNA of the CDR3: TGCAGTGCTAGTTCAGGGGAAGAGACCCAGTACTTC. The J gene is TRBJ2-5, the V gene TRBV20-1; D may be TRBD1 (6 bases). Trimming pared 3 bases from V and 3 bases from J, leaving 8 bases between. The length of the CDR3 is 12 residues. Germline loops: CDR1 DFQATT, CDR2 SNEGSKA (reference sequence).

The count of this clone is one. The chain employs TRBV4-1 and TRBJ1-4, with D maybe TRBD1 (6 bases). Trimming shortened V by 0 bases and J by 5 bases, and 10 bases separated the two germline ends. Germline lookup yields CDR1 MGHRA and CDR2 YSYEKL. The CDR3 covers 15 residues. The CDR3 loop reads CASSQDRDRNEKLFF. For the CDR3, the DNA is TGCGCCAGCAGCCAAGATCGAGACAGGAATGAAAAACTGTTTTTT.

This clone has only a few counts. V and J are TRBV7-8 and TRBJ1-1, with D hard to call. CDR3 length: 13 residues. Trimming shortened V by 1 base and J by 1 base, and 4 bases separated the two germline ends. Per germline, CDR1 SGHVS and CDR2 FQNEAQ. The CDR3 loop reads CASSLGRNTEAFF. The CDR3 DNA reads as TGTGCCAGCAGCTTAGGGAGGAACACTGAAGCTTTCTTT.

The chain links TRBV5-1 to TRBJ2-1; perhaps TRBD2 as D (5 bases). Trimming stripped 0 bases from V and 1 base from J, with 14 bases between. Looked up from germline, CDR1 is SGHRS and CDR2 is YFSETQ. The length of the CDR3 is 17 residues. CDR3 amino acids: CASSLAKDGLSYNEQFF. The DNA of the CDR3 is TGCGCCAGCAGCTTGGCCAAGGACGGACTTTCCTACAATGAGCAGTTCTTC.

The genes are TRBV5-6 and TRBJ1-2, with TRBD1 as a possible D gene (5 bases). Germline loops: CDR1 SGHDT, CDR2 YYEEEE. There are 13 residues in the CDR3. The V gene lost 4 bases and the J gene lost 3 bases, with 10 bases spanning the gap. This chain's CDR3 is CASSKGVHYGYTF. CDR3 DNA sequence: TGTGCCAGCAGCAAAGGGGTCCACTATGGCTACACCTTC.

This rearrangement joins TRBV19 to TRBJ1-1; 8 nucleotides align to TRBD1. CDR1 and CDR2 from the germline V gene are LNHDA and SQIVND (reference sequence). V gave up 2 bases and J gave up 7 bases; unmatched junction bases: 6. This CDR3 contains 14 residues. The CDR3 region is CASSIRPGGLEAFF. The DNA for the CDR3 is TGTGCCAGTAGTATACGGCCAGGGGGCCTTGAAGCTTTCTTT.

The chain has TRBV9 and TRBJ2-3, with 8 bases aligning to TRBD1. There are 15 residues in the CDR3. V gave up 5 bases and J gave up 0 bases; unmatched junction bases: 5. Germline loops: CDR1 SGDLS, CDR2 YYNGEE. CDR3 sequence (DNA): TGTGCCAGCAGTCCAGGGGGCGCCAGCACAGATACGCAGTATTTT. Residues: CASSPGGASTDTQYF.

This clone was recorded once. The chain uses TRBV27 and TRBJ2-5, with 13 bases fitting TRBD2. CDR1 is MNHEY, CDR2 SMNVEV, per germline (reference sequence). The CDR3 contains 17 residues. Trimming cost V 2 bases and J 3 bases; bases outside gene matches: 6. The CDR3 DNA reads TGTGCCAGCAGTTTAGATAGAGGACTAGCGGGGGAAGAGACCCAGTACTTC. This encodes CASSLDRGLAGEETQYF.

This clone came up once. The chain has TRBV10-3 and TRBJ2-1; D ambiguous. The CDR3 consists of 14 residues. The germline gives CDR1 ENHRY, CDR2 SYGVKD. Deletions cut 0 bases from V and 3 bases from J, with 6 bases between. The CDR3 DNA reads TGTGCCATCAGTGAGTCTTACAACTACAATGAGCAGTTCTTC. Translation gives CAISESYNYNEQFF.

The CDR3 DNA is TGCAGCGTTGCCTTAGATAAAAGGGGATACTACAATGAGCAGTTCTTC. Protein product: CSVALDKRGYYNEQFF. The chain is built from TRBV29-1 and TRBJ2-1, with a weak D call TRBD1 (5 bases). Trimming shortened V by 4 bases and J by 3 bases, and 19 bases separated the two germline ends. The germline V gene encodes CDR1 SQVTM and CDR2 ANQGSEA. There are 16 residues in the CDR3.